The 27 T cell receptor beta chains presented below share a single source sample, sequenced in a study of T cell repertoires in ileal Crohn's disease. Libraries were prepared by immunoSEQ multiplex PCR; TCRdb keeps only in-frame clonotypes and omits some of them. The table records around 17,000 clones, about 86% of them present only once. Sequencing used ileal tissue. The source is an adult with Crohn's disease.

V is TRBV5-4 and J is TRBJ2-7, with 9 bases that match TRBD1. Germline V lookup: CDR1 SGHNT, CDR2 YYREEE (reference sequence). J was trimmed by 0 bases and V by 3 bases; bases with no gene match: 10. This CDR3 contains 17 residues. The DNA for the CDR3 is TGTGCCAGCAGCTGGGGGGGGGACAGGGCTTTCTCCTACGAGCAGTACTTC. Its translation: CASSWGGDRAFSYEQYF.

The chain has TRBV12-5 and TRBJ2-7; tentative D call: TRBD2 (5 bases). CDR3 length equals 13 residues. The V gene's germline CDR1 is LGHNT and CDR2 FRNRAP. V was trimmed by 5 bases and J by 3 bases, leaving 11 bases between them. The CDR3 here is CASGPDRDYEQYF. For the CDR3, the DNA is TGTGCTAGTGGTCCGGACCGGGACTACGAGCAGTACTTC.

The chain couples TRBV28 to TRBJ1-4; D uncertain. Germline assignment: CDR1 MDHEN and CDR2 SYDVKM. The length of the CDR3 is 12 residues. V lost 2 bases to trimming and J lost 11 bases, with 9 bases between them. CDR3 loop: CASSLPGNKLFF. CDR3 in DNA: TGTGCCAGCAGTTTACCAGGAAACAAACTGTTTTTT.

The chain couples TRBV10-3 to TRBJ1-5, with D tentatively TRBD1 (6 bases). Trimming cost V 5 bases and J 5 bases, with 13 bases left between them. Looked up from germline, CDR1 is ENHRY and CDR2 is SYGVKD. The CDR3 has 14 amino acids. CDR3 region: CAISQTGIDQPQHF. The CDR3, as DNA: TGTGCCATCAGTCAAACAGGGATAGATCAGCCCCAGCATTTT.

The chain combines TRBV5-1 with TRBJ1-5, with TRBD1 matching 9 bases. V trimming: 4 bases; J trimming: 4 bases; junction bases outside the gene matches: 6. Germline V gene data show CDR1 as SGHRS and CDR2 as YFSETQ. CDR3 length: 15 residues. The CDR3 protein is CASSLTGTGNQPQHF. Written as DNA, the CDR3 is TGCGCCAGCAGCCTGACCGGGACAGGGAATCAGCCCCAGCATTTT.

The CDR3 sequence is CATPPAWTAQTSGANVLTF. The CDR3, as DNA: TGTGCCACCCCCCCGGCCTGGACAGCCCAAACCTCTGGGGCCAACGTCCTGACTTTC. V gene TRBV7-9 combines with J gene TRBJ2-6; a possible D gene is TRBD1 (6 bases). The CDR3 has 19 amino acids. Per germline, CDR1 SEHNR and CDR2 FQNEAQ (reference sequence). V gave up 10 bases and J gave up 0 bases, with 25 bases separating them.

This clone has more than one count but fewer than ten. The V gene is TRBV11-2, the J gene TRBJ2-7, with D tentatively TRBD1 (5 bases). Germline loops: CDR1 SGHAT, CDR2 FQNNGV. Trimming cost V 8 bases and J 2 bases, with 10 bases left between them. This CDR3 has 12 residues. CDR3 nucleotides: TGTGCCAGCGGACAAAGAACCTACGAGCAGTACTTC. This translates into CASGQRTYEQYF.

This clone was seen just once. V usage is TRBV9 and J usage is TRBJ1-3; D possibly corresponds to TRBD1 (6 bases). The CDR3 is 15 amino acids. The germline V gene has CDR1 SGDLS and CDR2 YYNGEE. V lost 3 bases to trimming and J lost 2 bases, with 12 bases between them. The CDR3 region has the DNA TGTGCCAGCAGCGCCCCACAGGGTGCTGGAAACACCATATATTTT. Protein sequence: CASSAPQGAGNTIYF.

The rearrangement joins TRBV27 to TRBJ2-7, with a weak D call TRBD1 (5 bases). The ends were cut back, 2 bases at V and 2 bases at J, with 13 bases in the middle. There are 15 residues in the CDR3. Germline CDR1 reads MNHEY; CDR2 reads SMNVEV (reference sequence). The CDR3 DNA follows: TGTGCCAGCAGTTTAGAGGCAGGGTCGACCTACGAGCAGTACTTC. It is translated as CASSLEAGSTYEQYF.

This clone was picked up a small number of times. This chain connects TRBV7-2 to TRBJ2-5, with 12 bases aligning to TRBD2. Trimming removed 1 base from V and 2 bases from J; junction bases left unmatched: 5. CDR3 size: 17 residues. Germline CDR1 is SGHTA and CDR2 is FQGNSA. In nucleotides, the CDR3 is TGTGCCAGCAGCTTAGTCAGGACTAGCGGGGAACAAGAGACCCAGTACTTC. Its protein product is CASSLVRTSGEQETQYF.

The chain has TRBV7-2 and TRBJ1-5; the match to TRBD1 covers 12 bases. V lost 2 bases to trimming and J lost 6 bases; unmatched junction nucleotides: 5. Germline loops: CDR1 SGHTA, CDR2 FQGNSA. CDR3 length: 16 residues. The DNA for the CDR3 is TGTGCCAGCAGCTTACCCGGGACAGGGGGCCCTCAGCCCCAGCATTTT. Its translation: CASSLPGTGGPQPQHF. Using reference TRBV7-2 and TRBJ1-5 for the parts outside the CDR3, the full variable domain is GAGVSQSPSNKVTEKGKDVELRCDPISGHTALYWYRQSLGQGLEFLIYFQGNSAPDKSGLPSDRFSAERTGGSVSTLTIQRTQQEDSAVYLCASSLPGTGGPQPQHFGDGTRLSIL.

The V and J genes are TRBV18 and TRBJ1-3; 7 bases match TRBD1. With 2 bases clipped from V and 0 bases from J, the junction kept 4 bases outside the gene matches. This CDR3 spans 16 amino acids. CDR1 is KGHSH and CDR2 is LQKENI in the germline V gene. CDR3 residues: CASSPGDRPSGNTIYF. CDR3 coding DNA: TGTGCCAGCTCACCAGGGGACAGACCCTCTGGAAACACCATATATTTT.

The V gene is TRBV9, the J gene TRBJ2-1, with D tentatively TRBD2 (6 bases). The CDR3 has 16 residues. Per germline, CDR1 SGDLS and CDR2 YYNGEE. V lost 2 bases and J 4 bases, leaving 16 bases between the germline ends. CDR3 amino acids: CASSVLAAGGYNEQFF. The CDR3 DNA is TGTGCCAGCAGCGTTTTAGCAGCGGGCGGATACAATGAGCAGTTCTTC. The full variable domain, in which reference TRBV9 and TRBJ2-1 provide the parts outside the CDR3, is DSGVTQTPKHLITATGQRVTLRCSPRSGDLSVYWYQQSLDQGLQFLIQYYNGEERAKGNILERFSAQQFPDLHSELNLSSLELGDSALYFCASSVLAAGGYNEQFFGPGTRLTVL.

The V and J genes are TRBV9 and TRBJ2-3, with 10 bases fitting TRBD2. Germline V gene sequence: CDR1 SGDLS, CDR2 YYNGEE. V shed 3 bases, J shed 0 bases, and the junction held 10 bases outside the gene matches. The CDR3 sequence is 18 residues long. The chain's CDR3 is CASSEPKTTSGSTDTQYF. The DNA of the CDR3 is TGTGCCAGCAGCGAACCAAAGACGACTAGCGGGAGCACAGATACGCAGTATTTT.

The chain is built from TRBV27 and TRBJ2-1; 9 bases map to TRBD2. In germline, CDR1 is MNHEY, CDR2 SMNVEV (reference sequence). The CDR3 is 15 amino acids. Unmatched junction bases numbered 5, after V lost 8 bases and J lost 0 bases. For the CDR3, the DNA is TGTGCCAGCGGGCTAGCGGGAAGCTCCTACAATGAGCAGTTCTTC. Its translation: CASGLAGSSYNEQFF.

The chain combines TRBV5-6 with TRBJ2-7; the match to TRBD2 covers 14 bases. The CDR3 runs to 14 residues. V dropped 5 bases and J dropped 9; count of bases not matched to a gene: 7. CDR1 and CDR2 from the germline V gene are SGHDT and YYEEEE. CDR3: CASRPGLAGVGQYF. The CDR3, as DNA: TGTGCCAGCAGGCCGGGACTAGCGGGAGTAGGGCAGTACTTC.

The rearrangement joins TRBV4-1 to TRBJ2-1; 11 positions match TRBD2. CDR3 length equals 17 residues. Germline V gene lookup returns CDR1 MGHRA and CDR2 YSYEKL. The V segment lost 3 bases and the J segment 4 bases; nucleotides outside the gene matches: 8. This CDR3 is CASSHGLAGQSYNEQFF. CDR3 in DNA: TGCGCCAGCAGCCACGGACTAGCGGGCCAGAGTTACAATGAGCAGTTCTTC.

The V gene is TRBV2, the J gene TRBJ2-2; no clear D. In germline, CDR1 is SNHLY, CDR2 FYNNEI. The CDR3 has 14 amino acids. V was shortened by 4 bases and J by 3 bases, with 9 bases between the two germline ends. The CDR3, as DNA: TGTGCCAGCAGTGCCCGACGGGACACCGGGGAGCTGTTTTTT. Translating it yields CASSARRDTGELFF.

V usage is TRBV27 and J usage is TRBJ2-1; no clear D gene. The V end was cut by 0 bases, the J end by 6 bases, with 9 bases between. This CDR3 has 14 residues. Germline V lookup: CDR1 MNHEY, CDR2 SMNVEV (reference sequence). Here the CDR3 reads CASSLSRSFNEQFF. The CDR3 DNA sequence: TGTGCCAGCAGTTTATCTCGGAGTTTCAATGAGCAGTTCTTC.

The V gene is TRBV6-1, the J gene TRBJ1-2, with D possibly being TRBD1 (6 bases). The V end lost 2 bases, the J end lost 5 bases, and 9 bases lay between the germline ends. This CDR3 has 13 amino acids. Germline CDR1 MNHNS, CDR2 SASEGT. This CDR3 reads CASSENREYGYTF. DNA for the CDR3: TGTGCCAGCAGTGAAAACAGGGAATATGGCTACACCTTC.

The chain couples TRBV5-6 to TRBJ2-1; 9 nucleotides agree with TRBD2. Trimming at V came to 2 bases and at J to 8 bases, leaving 8 bases not matched to a gene. Germline V gives CDR1 SGHDT, CDR2 YYEEEE. The CDR3 length is 15 residues. The CDR3 reads CASSLFGGRAYEQFF. The DNA of the CDR3 is TGTGCCAGCAGCTTATTCGGCGGGAGGGCGTATGAGCAGTTCTTC.

J is TRBJ1-2 and V is TRBV7-9; weak D call: TRBD1 (5 bases). V lost 2 bases, J lost 6 bases, and 13 bases lay in between. The CDR3 has 14 amino acids. The germline V gene encodes CDR1 SEHNR and CDR2 FQNEAQ (reference sequence). The CDR3 sequence: CASSLRVQDHGYTF. As DNA, the CDR3 is TGTGCCAGCAGCTTAAGGGTACAGGATCATGGCTACACCTTC.

This chain connects TRBV6-6 to TRBJ2-1; unclear D gene. The V end was cut by 4 bases, the J end by 0 bases, with 10 bases between. Germline V gene data show CDR1 as MNHNY and CDR2 as SVGAGI (reference sequence). The CDR3 loop spans 15 amino acids. The CDR3 DNA is TGTGCCAGCAGTTCCGACATCCTCTCCTACAATGAGCAGTTCTTC. Translated: CASSSDILSYNEQFF.

The V gene is TRBV5-1, the J gene TRBJ2-3; D is ambiguous. The V and J ends lost 1 base and 1 base respectively, with 7 bases between them. CDR3 length: 14 residues. CDR1 is SGHRS, CDR2 YFSETQ, per germline. The CDR3 coding sequence is TGCGCCAGCAGCTTGATACACCGCACAGATACGCAGTATTTT. This gives the protein CASSLIHRTDTQYF.

A few counts support this clone. The rearrangement links TRBV19 to TRBJ1-4; a possible D gene is TRBD1 (6 bases). V was shortened by 7 bases and J by 8 bases, with 20 bases between the two germline ends. Germline V lookup: CDR1 LNHDA, CDR2 SQIVND (reference sequence). The CDR3 is 15 residues long. DNA for the CDR3: TGTGCCAGTACCCAACAGGGAAGCGGCTACGAAAAACTGTTTTTT. Its protein product is CASTQQGSGYEKLFF.

CDR3 sequence: CASSLQDRGSQFF. As DNA, the CDR3 is TGTGCCAGCAGCCTCCAGGACAGGGGATCCCAGTTCTTC. V gene TRBV4-2 combines with J gene TRBJ2-1; 9 bases are shared with TRBD1. This CDR3 spans 13 amino acids. The germline gives CDR1 LGHNA, CDR2 YNFKEQ. J gave up 13 bases and V 4 bases, and 8 bases lay outside the gene matches.

This chain uses TRBV6-6 with TRBJ2-7, with a tentative D call TRBD2 (6 bases). CDR3 length equals 12 residues. Between the trimmed V and J ends, which lost 5 bases and 5 bases, there was a span of 10 bases. Germline V gives CDR1 MNHNY, CDR2 SVGAGI (reference sequence). The CDR3 loop reads CASSGRLDEQYF. CDR3 DNA: TGTGCCAGCAGTGGGAGACTAGACGAGCAGTACTTC.